This T cell receptor (beta chain) is drawn from a study of graft-versus-host responses after intestinal transplantation. About the study: Multivisceral, liver-intestinal, or isolated intestinal transplants were received by the recipients.

In regard to this clone: Its matching antigen is unknown.

This CDR3 is 18 amino acids long. Trimming cost V 5 bases and J 1 base; bases outside gene matches: 11. Per germline, CDR1 PRHDT and CDR2 FYEKMQ (reference sequence). Overall study findings and caveats: High graft-versus-host to host-versus-graft clonal ratios were found in allografts of patients who had graft-donor T cell macrochimerism. GvH clones surfaced in recipient marrow, some emerging earlier in ileum or blood.

Repertoires were generated with immunoSEQ multiplex PCR, while TCRdb's copy carries only in-frame clones and drops some. The sample lists fewer than 120,000 clones; just over 90% were seen once. The chain employs TRBV13 and TRBJ2-2; 9 bases align to TRBD1. This clonotype originated in a human donor who received an intestinal transplant. The sequencing used unstimulated CD8+ T cells sorted from spleen or lymph node cells, collected before intestinal transplant. CDR3 DNA: TGTGCCAGCAGCCCCTGGGACAGGGACCATCGGAACACCGGGGAGCTGTTTTTT. As protein: CASSPWDRDHRNTGELFF.